The present T cell receptor (beta chain) was sequenced within a study of shared clonotypes between healthy human individuals. Findings of the study overall: Sampling covered nothing but blood. Tissue TCR repertoires likely differ from those found in blood. Among non-shared clonotypes, generation probabilities were lower than among those shared by all four donors. Between a few donors, naive CD4 clonotypes were shared at a level of around 5.1%.

A remark on this clone: Its specificity is not known.

The V end lost 2 bases, the J end lost 5 bases, and 11 bases lay between the germline ends. CDR3 size: 13 residues. Germline CDR1 SGHDT, CDR2 YYEEEE. Authors' methods: Junction-only immunoSEQ data arrived without quality scores, meaning filtering differed. Measured with immunoSEQ multiplex PCR; TCRdb has only the in-frame clones, and not every one. Clone size and V and J calls were adopted from that table, with D and trimming inferred from the DNA. The sample carries roughly 2.1 million clones, just over 90% recorded once. Selected positively for CCR7 and CD45RO-negative, naive CD8 cells excluded terminally differentiated effector memory CD45RA+ cells.

The V call is TRBV5-6, the J call TRBJ2-7; possible D gene TRBD1, 7 bases. Sample: naive CD8+ T cells from PBMCs. The TCR comes from a man between 18 and 29 years old in good health. Some clones in this sample may be carry-over from other donors' samples. In DNA form, the CDR3 reads TGTGCCAGCAGCTTCCAGGGGGGCCACGAGCAGTACTTC. This sequence encodes CASSFQGGHEQYF.